This T cell receptor beta chain was recorded in a study of cytomegalovirus exposure and HLA in healthy donors. The CDR3 sequence is 12 residues long. V was pared by 7 bases and J by 4 bases, with 10 bases between. The germline gives CDR1 SEHNR, CDR2 FQNEAQ (reference sequence). The PCR used 60 Vbeta and 13 Jbeta primers. Produced via immunoSEQ multiplex PCR; TCRdb's table is partial and in-frame only. Of 150,000 to 200,000 clones listed, approximately 84% were seen once; the top ten hold 0.38%. The TCR originated in a boy aged 2 to 10 in good health and CMV-seronegative. Sequencing was performed on PBMCs. The chain uses TRBV7-9 and TRBJ1-2; TRBD1 is a possible D gene (5 bases). Here the CDR3 reads CASTKDSYGYTF. The CDR3 region has the DNA TGTGCCAGCACCAAAGACAGCTATGGCTACACCTTC.